These T cell receptor beta chains were read from a single sample in a study of early stage breast cancer tumors. Here immunoSEQ multiplex PCR was the method, and the copy in TCRdb shows in-frame clones only, minus some. In the table there are approximately 17,000 clones, around four fifths of which are singletons. The sequenced sample consisted of blood. These receptors all stem from a person aged 65-85 years with breast cancer. Each CDR3 is given with its conserved first and last residue. A D gene is named only where the DNA matches it firmly. Not every row has a clone size; where given, it reads once, few, many or a size class.

J: TRBJ2-1; V: TRBV4-3; size: -; D: TRBD2; DNA: TGCGCCAGCAGCCAAGGGGTAGCGGGGTACAATGAGCAGTTCTTC; CDR3: CASSQGVAGYNEQFF
J: TRBJ2-1; V: TRBV7-9; size: -; D: -; DNA: TGTGCCAGCAGCCCAGGACTAAGCTCCTACAATGAGCAGTTCTTC; CDR3: CASSPGLSSYNEQFF
J: TRBJ2-2; V: TRBV9; size: -; D: TRBD1; DNA: TGTGCCAGCAGCGCCCGGGACAGGGTCGCCGGGGAGCTGTTTTTT; CDR3: CASSARDRVAGELFF
J: TRBJ2-5; V: TRBV11-3; size: -; D: TRBD2; DNA: TGTGCCAGCAGCCCGGGACTAGCGGGGGCCCCGGCCCAGTACTTC; CDR3: CASSPGLAGAPAQYF
J: TRBJ1-4; V: TRBV7-8; size: -; D: -; DNA: TGTGCCAGCAGCTTAGTCCCGGGGATCGGGGAAAAACTGTTTTTT; CDR3: CASSLVPGIGEKLFF
J: TRBJ1-2; V: TRBV30; size: once; D: TRBD1; DNA: TGTGCCTGCGTCCGGGACAGGGTTAACTATGGCTACACCTTC; CDR3: CACVRDRVNYGYTF
J: TRBJ1-2; V: TRBV6-1; size: -; D: -; DNA: TGTGCCAGCACCTTCCTACAGGGTGACTATGGCTACACCTTC; CDR3: CASTFLQGDYGYTF
J: TRBJ1-1; V: TRBV27; size: -; D: TRBD1; DNA: TGTGCCAGCAGTCCGGGACAGATTTACACTGAAGCTTTCTTT; CDR3: CASSPGQIYTEAFF
J: TRBJ1-1; V: TRBV9; size: -; D: TRBD1; DNA: TGTGCCAGCAGCTCACAGGGGAGGGCTTTCTTT; CDR3: CASSSQGRAFF
J: TRBJ1-6; V: TRBV2; size: -; D: -; DNA: TGTGCCAGCAGCGCCCCGGGGATAAGCGGACCCCTCCACTTT; CDR3: CASSAPGISGPLHF
J: TRBJ2-7; V: TRBV15; size: -; D: TRBD1; DNA: TGTGCCACCAGCAGAGGGCAGGGGGCTTCACCCGAGCAGTACTTC; CDR3: CATSRGQGASPEQYF
J: TRBJ1-1; V: TRBV29-1; size: once; D: -; DNA: TGCAGCGTTGGTGCAGGGGTCGGTGAAGCTTTCTTT; CDR3: CSVGAGVGEAFF
J: TRBJ1-4; V: TRBV15; size: -; D: -; DNA: TGTGCCACCAGCAGAGAGGTAGCATTCAGTGCAACTAATGAAAAACTGTTTTTT; CDR3: CATSREVAFSATNEKLFF
J: TRBJ2-4; V: TRBV4-2; size: -; D: -; DNA: TGTGCCAGCAGCCCTCTGGGCAGGGAAGAGAACATTCAGTACTTC; CDR3: CASSPLGREENIQYF
J: TRBJ2-2; V: TRBV28; size: -; D: TRBD1; DNA: TGTGCCAGCAGATCTGACCGGGACAGGCGAAACACCGGGGAGCTGTTTTTT; CDR3: CASRSDRDRRNTGELFF
J: TRBJ1-2; V: TRBV5-4; size: once; D: -; DNA: TGTGCCAGCAGCCAGACAGGAATAGGTTCGGGCTACACCTTC; CDR3: CASSQTGIGSGYTF
J: TRBJ1-6; V: TRBV5-1; size: few; D: TRBD1; DNA: TGCGCCAGCAGCGGGACAGAGATTAATTCACCCCTCCACTTT; CDR3: CASSGTEINSPLHF
J: TRBJ1-1; V: TRBV5-4; size: few; D: -; DNA: TGTGCCAGCAGCCGGAACACTGAAGCTTTCTTT; CDR3: CASSRNTEAFF
J: TRBJ2-2; V: TRBV5-4; size: -; D: TRBD2; DNA: TGTGCCAGCAGCAGTCAGGCGGCGGGGGGGCTGCTTTTCGGGGAGCTGTTTTTT; CDR3: CASSSQAAGGLLFGELFF
J: TRBJ2-2; V: TRBV4-2; size: -; D: TRBD1; DNA: TGTGCCAGCAGTTCTCGAGGGGGGACAGGGGGCGCGAGCACCGGGGAGCTGTTTTTT; CDR3: CASSSRGGTGGASTGELFF
J: TRBJ2-1; V: TRBV6-1; size: -; D: -; DNA: TGTGCCAGCAGTGAGAACAGGAATGAGCAGTTCTTC; CDR3: CASSENRNEQFF
J: TRBJ1-2; V: TRBV7-9; size: few; D: TRBD1; DNA: TGTGCCAGCAGCAACAGGGGGCAGTATGAAGGCTACACCTTC; CDR3: CASSNRGQYEGYTF
J: TRBJ1-2; V: TRBV5-4; size: -; D: -; DNA: TGTGCCAGCAGCTTGGGTCGGGGAGGGATGGGATATGGCTACACCTTC; CDR3: CASSLGRGGMGYGYTF
J: TRBJ1-2; V: TRBV28; size: -; D: -; DNA: TGTGCCAGCAGTGTATGGGGGGCAGAGGGCTACACCTTC; CDR3: CASSVWGAEGYTF
J: TRBJ2-1; V: TRBV6-6; size: -; D: TRBD1; DNA: TGTGCCAGCAGTGCGCCGGGACAGGGCAACAATGAGCAGTTCTTC; CDR3: CASSAPGQGNNEQFF
J: TRBJ1-5; V: TRBV18; size: once; D: -; DNA: TGTGCCAGCTCACCTAACAGGGATCAGCCCCAGCATTTT; CDR3: CASSPNRDQPQHF
J: TRBJ1-1; V: TRBV5-1; size: -; D: TRBD1; DNA: TGCGCCAGCAGCTCGGGACAGGGGGCGCGGGGGACTGAAGCTTTCTTT; CDR3: CASSSGQGARGTEAFF
J: TRBJ2-3; V: TRBV19; size: -; D: TRBD2; DNA: TGTGCCACCATCGACGGCGGGGGTAGCACAGATACGCAGTATTTT; CDR3: CATIDGGGSTDTQYF
J: TRBJ2-1; V: TRBV5-1; size: -; D: -; DNA: TGCGCCAGCAGCTTAAATATCAATGAGCAGTTCTTC; CDR3: CASSLNINEQFF
J: TRBJ2-5; V: TRBV5-1; size: -; D: TRBD2; DNA: TGCGCCAGCAGCTTGGTTGGGACTAGCGACTCCCGAGAGACCCAGTACTTC; CDR3: CASSLVGTSDSRETQYF
J: TRBJ1-1; V: TRBV2; size: -; D: -; DNA: TGTGCCAGCAGGGCGTATGACGGGGTCCTACTGAACACTGAAGCTTTCTTT; CDR3: CASRAYDGVLLNTEAFF
J: TRBJ2-5; V: TRBV2; size: -; D: -; DNA: TGTGCCAGCAGTGAAGCGTACCGGGAGCCCCAGTACTTC; CDR3: CASSEAYREPQYF